A single sample is the source of the 15 T cell receptor beta chains below, sequenced in a study of Ad26.COV2.S vaccination and SARS-CoV-2 variants. The treatment here: around 19 received Ad26.COV2.S at low or high dose, single or two shots; about 5 received placebo; per-sample allocation not given. Specimens were obtained on day 63 following the first vaccine or placebo injection. TCRdb's copy holds only in-frame clones and misses some; the assay was immunoSEQ multiplex PCR. This table holds roughly 700,000 clones, 70% to 90% found once. Sequencing used peripheral blood, obtained in a trial of Ad26.COV2.S vaccine versus placebo. The receptor set was obtained from a person aged 18 to 65 who received the Ad26.COV2.S COVID-19 vaccine or a placebo.

The chain joins TRBV18 to TRBJ2-5, with D uncertain. V was trimmed by 0 bases and J by 5 bases, leaving 10 bases between them. The CDR3 spans 14 residues. Per the germline V gene, CDR1 is KGHSH and CDR2 is LQKENI. The CDR3 spells CASSPPWGRETQYF. As DNA, the CDR3 is TGTGCCAGCTCACCACCGTGGGGTAGGGAGACCCAGTACTTC.

The chain employs TRBV11-3 and TRBJ2-2; the D gene is possibly TRBD1 (5 bases). The CDR3 runs 14 residues. V was trimmed by 5 bases and J by 6 bases, leaving 13 bases between them. Germline assignment: CDR1 SGHNT and CDR2 YENEEA. The CDR3 DNA sequence: TGTGCCAGCAGCCTCGACAGCTTCCCCGGGGAGCTGTTTTTT. It encodes CASSLDSFPGELFF.

The chain couples TRBV6-5 to TRBJ2-5; TRBD1 agrees at 8 bases. The CDR3 runs to 15 residues. In germline, CDR1 is MNHEY, CDR2 SVGAGI. J lost 5 bases, V lost 5 bases, and 10 bases had no gene match. The CDR3 DNA follows: TGTGCCAGCAGTCGCGGACAGGGATCGGTGGAGACCCAGTACTTC. Translating it yields CASSRGQGSVETQYF.

Comments on this clone: The same CDR3 also results from other DNA sequences found in this sample. V usage is TRBV6-5 and J usage is TRBJ2-3; 8 nucleotides match TRBD2. V was clipped by 5 bases and J by 0 bases; unmatched bases: 1. Germline values: CDR1 MNHEY, CDR2 SVGAGI. The CDR3 runs to 14 residues. The CDR3 DNA sequence: TGTGCCAGCAGTCGGGGGGGAAGCACAGATACGCAGTATTTT. This gives the protein CASSRGGSTDTQYF.

This clone was seen once. This chain links TRBV5-6 with TRBJ2-7, with D unresolved. This CDR3 is 11 amino acids long. Trimming took 1 base from V and 6 from J, leaving 5 bases between them. Germline-derived CDR1 and CDR2 are SGHDT and YYEEEE. The CDR3: CASSLIGEQYF. CDR3 coding DNA: TGTGCCAGCAGCTTGATAGGCGAGCAGTACTTC.

This clone was detected only a few times. The chain links TRBV18 to TRBJ2-3; D possibly corresponds to TRBD1 (5 bases). This CDR3 spans 14 amino acids. Germline V lookup: CDR1 KGHSH, CDR2 LQKENI. V was clipped by 3 bases and J by 6 bases, with 13 bases between them. In DNA, the CDR3 is TGTGCCAGCTCACCTTCACAGGCCGCGGATACGCAGTATTTT. Protein: CASSPSQAADTQYF.

This clone was seen a single time. The chain is built from TRBV6-5 and TRBJ2-7; no definite D call. V was cut by 8 bases and J by 2 bases, with 13 bases left in between. The CDR3 contains 13 residues. In germline, CDR1 is MNHEY, CDR2 SVGAGI. CDR3 in amino acids: CASRSPLAYEQYF. CDR3 coding DNA: TGTGCCAGCCGTTCCCCTCTCGCCTACGAGCAGTACTTC.

This chain connects TRBV20-1 to TRBJ2-7; TRBD2 aligns across 10 bases. Germline V lookup: CDR1 DFQATT, CDR2 SNEGSKA (reference sequence). With 3 bases clipped from V and 8 bases from J, the junction kept 7 bases outside the gene matches. The CDR3 extends over 13 amino acids. CDR3 nucleotides: TGCAGTGCTAGTCCTAGCGGGAGTATTCAGCAGTACTTC. This codes for CSASPSGSIQQYF.

The genes are TRBV5-6 and TRBJ2-1; D could derive from TRBD1 or TRBD2 (6 bases each). The V and J ends lost 0 bases and 10 bases respectively, with 11 bases between them. Germline CDR1 is SGHDT and CDR2 is YYEEEE. The CDR3 covers 13 residues. The CDR3 bases are TGTGCCAGCAGCTTGGTGGGGGGCCGGGAGCAGTTCTTC. This codes for CASSLVGGREQFF.

This clone was seen more than once but under ten times. This chain joins TRBV21-1 and TRBJ2-3; the table gives TRBD2 as D, unverified against the DNA. TRBV21-1 has pseudogene status. The CDR3 loop spans 16 amino acids. The CDR3 sequence is CASSPPIAGSTDTQYF. The DNA for the CDR3 is TGTGCCAGCAGCCCTCCCATAGCTGGGAGCACAGATACGCAGTATTTT.

The rearrangement links TRBV3-1 (or the pseudogene TRBV3-2) to TRBJ2-1; unclear D gene. CDR1 is LGHDT and CDR2 is YNNKEL in the germline V gene (reference sequence). Trimming left V 2 bases short and J 0 bases short, with 17 bases between. The CDR3 consists of 18 residues. The DNA for the CDR3 is TGTGCCAGCAGCCAATTATTGGTGGGCTTCAGCTCCTACAATGAGCAGTTCTTC. Translation: CASSQLLVGFSSYNEQFF.

This clone occurred a few times. The same CDR3 is also encoded by other DNA sequences in this sample. The genes are TRBV5-1 and TRBJ2-1, with TRBD2 matching over 8 bases. The ends lost 3 bases at V and 2 bases at J; junction bases unmatched: 1. The CDR3 runs 14 residues. Germline CDR1 reads SGHRS; CDR2 reads YFSETQ. CDR3 coding DNA: TGCGCCAGCAGCTCGGGACTAGCCTACAATGAGCAGTTCTTC. Encoded protein: CASSSGLAYNEQFF.

The rearrangement uses TRBV2 and TRBJ1-4, with D perhaps TRBD1 (6 bases). The CDR3 totals 14 residues. V gave up 4 bases and J gave up 7 bases, with 13 bases separating them. The germline V gene encodes CDR1 SNHLY and CDR2 FYNNEI. CDR3 in amino acids: CASSARGLGEKLFF. The CDR3 DNA sequence: TGTGCCAGCAGTGCCAGGGGTTTGGGTGAAAAACTGTTTTTT.

This sequence joins TRBV7-8 and TRBJ2-2, with 13 nucleotides matching TRBD2. V lost 5 bases and J lost 2; bases outside the gene matches: 8. From germline, CDR1 is SGHVS and CDR2 FQNEAQ. The CDR3 has 18 residues. The CDR3 DNA sequence: TGTGCCAGCAGCCCGTTGACTAGCGGGAGGCTTAACACCGGGGAGCTGTTTTTT. Its protein is CASSPLTSGRLNTGELFF.

The V call is TRBV7-8, the J call TRBJ1-2; D is perhaps TRBD1 (6 bases). The CDR3 totals 13 residues. V lost 5 bases and J 4 bases, leaving 11 bases between the germline ends. The germline V gene encodes CDR1 SGHVS and CDR2 FQNEAQ. This chain's CDR3 is CASSPRGSYGYTF. CDR3 coding DNA: TGTGCCAGCAGCCCCAGGGGTTCCTATGGCTACACCTTC.